This TCR beta chain stems from a study of T cells in localized non-small cell lung cancer. Method: immunoSEQ multiplex PCR; TCRdb's copy keeps in-frame clones and lacks some. Of 1,500 to 2,000 clones in the sample, about 30% were seen once. This clone was picked up a small number of times. Trimming took 7 bases from V and 0 from J; bases not matched to a gene: 3. The CDR3 extends over 15 amino acids. CDR1 is LNHDA, CDR2 SQIVND, per germline (reference sequence). The sequences come from normal lung tissue next to the tumor, collected before any cancer treatment. This chain joins TRBV19 and TRBJ2-2; TRBD2 matches at 9 bases. The clonotype was recovered from a male donor at least 60 years old with stage I squamous cell lung carcinoma. The chain's CDR3 is CASTSSGANTGELFF. The CDR3 coding sequence is TGTGCCAGTACCTCTAGCGGGGCGAACACCGGGGAGCTGTTTTTT.